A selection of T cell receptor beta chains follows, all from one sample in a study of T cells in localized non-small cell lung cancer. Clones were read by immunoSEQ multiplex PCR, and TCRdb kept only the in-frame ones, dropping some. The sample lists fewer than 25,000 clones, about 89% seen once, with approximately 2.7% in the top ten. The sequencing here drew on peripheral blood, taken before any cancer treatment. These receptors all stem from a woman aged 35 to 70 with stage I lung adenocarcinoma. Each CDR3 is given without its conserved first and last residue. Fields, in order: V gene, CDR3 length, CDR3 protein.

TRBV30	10	AWSVRGSPLH
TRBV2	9	ASSYTETQY
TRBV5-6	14	ASRTDRGESKETQY
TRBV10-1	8	ASTQRGYT
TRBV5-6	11	ASSWTQNTEAF
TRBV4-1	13	ASSRTGPGAGELF
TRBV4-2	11	ASSQVPGLTIY
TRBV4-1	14	ASSQVPGDRGEKLF
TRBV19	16	ASSSPLSSGRAIDTQY
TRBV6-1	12	ASSERPALDEQY
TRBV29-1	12	SALPGLGRETQY
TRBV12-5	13	ASGPTSGGAYEQY
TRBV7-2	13	ASSLGLAGGETQY
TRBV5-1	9	ASSLFNEQY
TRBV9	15	ASSAQRGSGVNSPLH
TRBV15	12	ATSRNRGGYEQY
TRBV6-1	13	ASSERPGAADTQY
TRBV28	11	ASSLQVTYEQY
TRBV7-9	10	ASSPPGRGYT
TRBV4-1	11	ASSRGLNYGYT
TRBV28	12	ATFDGTGTDTQY
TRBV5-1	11	ASSREGNQPQH
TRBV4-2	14	ASSPGTSGLDNEQF
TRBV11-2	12	ASSLDRNPQPQH
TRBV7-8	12	ASKAGQGHTEAF
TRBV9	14	ASSVDGGGSYNEQF
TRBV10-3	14	AISEYGGTSNQPQH
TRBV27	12	ASSSELGLGEQY
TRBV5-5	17	ASSLGGSAGGIDNQPQH
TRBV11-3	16	ASSLGPWTASSRETQY
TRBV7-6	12	ASSPGQGADEQY
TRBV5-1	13	ASSQTGDSNQPQH
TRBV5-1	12	ASSALTGNTEAF
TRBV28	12	ASSRAGGEETQY
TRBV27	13	ASSLLGQGQETQY
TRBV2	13	ASSAGTFSGNTIY
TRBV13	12	ASSHRSGANVLT
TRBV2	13	ASRKQGLGNTEAF
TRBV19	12	ASSIKLGTDTQY
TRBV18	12	ASSLTGAEETQY
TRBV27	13	ASSLSGAGGYEQY
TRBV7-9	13	ASSVGQGMNQPQH
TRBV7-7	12	ASSPSGRGETQY
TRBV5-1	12	ASSPARTNTEAF
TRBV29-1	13	SVEDLQGRGNIQY
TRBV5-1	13	ASSYDLRGLGELF
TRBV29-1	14	SVEAGGAGANEKLF
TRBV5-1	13	ASSFGPVQTGELF
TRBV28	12	ASTLTGALRPQH
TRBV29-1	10	SVHPTGAGAF
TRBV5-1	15	ASSLEGVSLNTGELF
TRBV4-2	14	ASSQSLAGEGHEQF
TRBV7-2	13	ASSLVGTGNSPLH